Included here is one T cell receptor beta chain sequence, with context. Primed by a sample-barcoded 5' primer and a J-beta primer mix, a second PCR proceeded for about 7 to 11 cycles. TCRdb processed the 5' RACE reads anew with MiXCR; each CDR3 protein has one entry. Here the sample spans 650,000 to 800,000 distinct CDR3 sequences, around 42% being singletons. These data originate in a study of blood T cells in healthy people across ages. CDR3 length equals 15 residues. Germline-derived CDR1 and CDR2 are SGHRS and YFSETQ. V shed 2 bases and J shed 7 bases, with 15 bases lying between them. The gene calls are TRBV5-1 and TRBJ1-4, with a weak D call TRBD1 (6 bases). The receptor was derived from a man aged 55 to 70 in good health. Sequenced material: blood. The CDR3 region has the DNA TGCGCCAGCAGCTTATCCGGACAGCCTTTTGAAAAACTGTTTTTT. Amino acids: CASSLSGQPFEKLFF.